The clone carrying this T cell receptor (beta chain) was picked up a small number of times. Its antigen is undetermined. Healthy Caucasians made up all donors. There are 17 residues in the CDR3. The germline V gene has CDR1 SGHAT and CDR2 FQNNGV. Trimming at V came to 6 bases and at J to 6 bases, leaving 14 bases not matched to a gene. TCRdb called the 5' RACE reads again in MiXCR, with one record for every CDR3 protein. The sample records about 900,000 distinct CDR3 sequences, 9% to 15% being singletons. The data were taken from a study of identical twins. Study conclusions and caveats: Zero-insertion analyses could be partly confounded by invariant MAIT and iNKT cells. Excess low generation probability was seen in twin-shared out-of-frame alpha sequences.

These data also featured in a second study, about yellow fever vaccine responses in identical twins.

The sequenced sample was PBMCs. The sequence was collected from a woman aged 18-29 years in good health. The chain recombines TRBV11-2 with TRBJ2-1, with TRBD1 matching over 10 bases. CDR3 residues: CASSRSGGQGWGNEQFF. CDR3 DNA sequence: TGTGCCAGCAGTCGATCTGGGGGACAGGGGTGGGGCAATGAGCAGTTCTTC.